This TCR beta chain stems from a study of cytomegalovirus exposure and HLA in healthy donors (TCRdb year 2017). About the investigation overall: According to an earlier analysis of 587 of the donors, about 170 million T cells yielded 95 million to 140 million unique TCR beta sequences and roughly 280 Gb of sequence data. A later genetic analysis used genome-wide SNP genotypes for about 55% of the 666 donors, treating that subset as a discovery cohort. The later analysis used no new phenotypic data to find candidate immune exposures, relying instead on TCR beta sequences and their occurrence across donors. A later analysis re-analyzed previously published TCR beta repertoires from about 730 donors and added high-resolution HLA genotyping to study TCR occurrence patterns. All discovery cohort repertoires had been generated using a single sequencing platform. On average, around 240,000 unique TCR beta nucleotide sequences were sequenced per donor among a few hundred genotyped donors of the cohort, with roughly 18% of those sequences being non-productive. Roughly 290 gigabases of sequencing data and 75 million to 85 million unique TCR sequences made up an early release that covered under 750 HLA-typed donors. In an earlier analysis of 550 to 700 of the donors, high-throughput TCR beta sequencing was used to judge whether each TCR beta V gene segment behaved as functional or pseudogenic. The study aimed to test whether signatures of past pathogen exposure could be identified by cataloging public T cell receptors. Several DR-DQ haplotypes were treated as single units for association and clustering because of strong linkage in the cohort. Besides the first cohort of approximately 670 subjects, a separate validation cohort made up of 120 different subjects was used. The T cell repertoires of under 750 subjects were profiled by immunosequencing and related to cytomegalovirus serostatus. Donor age, sex, ethnicity and CMV serostatus were compiled alongside the repertoire data. Class I and class II HLA loci were covered by the typing at four-digit resolution. Typing coverage varied by locus: 629-630 donors for A, B, C, DRB1 and DQB1; around 560 for DQA1; over 600 for DPA1; about 450 for DPB1. The study combined high-throughput TCR immunosequencing, statistical association of individual TCRs with disease status, and machine learning to predict cytomegalovirus infection status. Of the roughly 400 genotyped donors, 81% were placed in the genetic ancestry cluster associated with self-reported Caucasian donors.

As regards this clone: The clone's antigen remains unknown. No base quality values were provided; no much bigger clone lies one nucleotide off.

The cohort was made up of 650 to 700 healthy bone marrow donors. At the time of sampling, all cohort members were nominally healthy, though unrecorded immune exposures were likely present. The donor tested CMV seropositive, placing the donor among the 289 seropositive members of the cohort. Every donor gave a peripheral blood sample, and the peripheral blood mononuclear cells from that sample were used for TCR beta sequencing. The Qiagen DNeasy Blood Extraction Kit was used to extract genomic DNA from the blood cell samples. To prepare the library, the immunoSEQ multiplex PCR assay was applied. The multiplex PCR relied on a mix of 60 forward primers for TCR Vbeta segments and 13 reverse primers for TCR Jbeta segments. Amplification of the CDR3 region of rearranged TCR beta genes was performed with a multiplex PCR assay on genomic DNA. On the Illumina HiSeq System, the amplified TCR beta libraries were sequenced as 87-base-pair reads. For the original study's pipeline: Across the 500 to 750 repertoires, a later analysis counted 80 million or so unique TCR beta chains, 9 million to 14 million of which were shared by at least two donors. Raw reads were error-corrected and collapsed into unique sequences by a nearest-neighbor algorithm in which closely related sequences were merged to remove PCR and sequencing errors. V, D and J gene segments were assigned by aligning CDR3 sequences to IMGT reference sequences. Each retained sequence needed at least a six-nucleotide match to both a V gene segment and a J gene segment. A rearrangement counted as productive if the CDR3 had no stop codons and remained in frame with V and J, and every other rearrangement counted as non-productive. Following IMGT convention, CDR3 was defined as the stretch from the second conserved V-encoded cysteine up to the conserved J-encoded phenylalanine. In an earlier analysis of around 640 of the donors, sequences lacking an unambiguous match to a single V gene segment were excluded. In an earlier analysis of approximately 550 of the donors, V segments were called functional above 56.7% productive rearrangements and were called segregating when the between-donor standard deviation exceeded 5%. A statistical classification framework was developed to diagnose cytomegalovirus status using the catalog of TCR beta chain sequences. A later analysis assigned V and J genes by comparing TCR nucleotide sequences with IMGT/GENE-DB human TR gene sequences. The TCRdist pipeline was used in a later analysis to assign CDR3 sequences and most-parsimonious VDJ recombination scenarios. In a later analysis, each TCR beta chain was defined by its CDR3 amino acid sequence together with its V-gene family, and reads without a unique V-gene family were excluded. A later analysis removed 600 or so highly shared, low-generation-probability nucleotide sequences to deal with suspected cross-contamination and a sequencing artifact. In a later analysis, a clonal expansion index for each public chain was calculated from normalized within-repertoire ranks of inferred template counts. A later analysis computed generation probabilities with a VDJ recombination model fitted to out-of-frame rearrangements, and checked the results against IGoR. Hypergeometric tests were used in a later analysis to score TCR-TCR, TCR-HLA and TCR-CMV co-occurrence, with a repertoire-size bias correction applied to the TCR pairs. A later analysis estimated false discovery rates by permuting HLA or CMV assignments 20 times. In a later analysis, co-occurring TCRs were grouped using DBSCAN, and TCRdist sequence similarity was added for clustering within HLA-allele-positive subsets. Repertoires with fewer than 30,000 or more than 120,000 public chains were left out of co-occurrence clustering, as were five repertoires with anomalous nucleotide sharing. TCRdb stores this immuneACCESS table with in-frame sequences only. Part of the clones is absent; in the studies checked, under half of the shortfall reflects unresolved V genes, and no reason is known for the rest. V and J calls and clone size follow that table, whereas D and trimming were derived from the DNA. The sample has over 75,000 clones on record, around three quarters of them singletons. The ten biggest clones cover about 3.6% of the sample.

The CDR3 starts with the cysteine, ends with the phenylalanine, and has 14 residues. The entry retains the CDR3 DNA only, 42 bases that are in frame from base 1. V gives up 1 base and J gives up 4 bases, and the segment between their germline ends measures 10 bases. CDR1 and CDR2 (SGHDT, YYEEEE) derive from the germline V gene. Overall study outcomes, separate from this receptor: In a later analysis, several top co-occurrence clusters were reported to appear linked to parvovirus B19, influenza, CMV and Epstein-Barr virus. It was suggested by the authors that the approach could potentially be generalized to other disease states and immunological phenotypes. Correlated functional status among segregating V segments might reflect linkage disequilibrium, but an unknown experimental factor could not be ruled out. Strong co-occurrence of HLA alleles, especially DR and DQ, made assigning TCR associations to individual alleles difficult. A cluster of highly shared sequence variants was judged likely to be a technical artifact of the sequencing pipeline. A further reported finding was that TCR beta sequences accurately predicted the HLA-A and HLA-B alleles for most subjects in the first cohort. In the study, 164 TCR beta chains were listed as associated with cytomegalovirus. Compared with equally common non-associated chains, HLA-associated TCR beta chains in a later analysis were more clonally expanded and had lower generation probabilities. A later analysis associated about 18,000 TCR beta sequences with specific HLA alleles at a false discovery rate of 0.05. HLA typing was unavailable for some donors at each locus, so association tests used only the typed subset. Over 15 rarely observed V segments, including chromosome 9 orphons, were excluded from the earlier analysis of about 610 of the donors because counts were too low. An earlier analysis of around 600 of the donors showed that most TCR beta V segments appeared in productive rearrangements either about 90% or about 30% of the time, which broadly matched IMGT annotations. CMV serostatus was the only immune exposure information available for the cohort. A later genetic analysis associated a missense DCLRE1C variant with V-gene and J-gene trimming of TCR beta chains, and an independent cohort replicated the association. Roughly uniform sequencing depth across donors was assumed in presence/absence analyses, although this assumption may not hold. The classifier was reported to diagnose cytomegalovirus status with high specificity and sensitivity in both the original cohort and the validation cohort. Most CMV-associated TCR beta chains appeared to be HLA-restricted in a later analysis, and the HLA associations seemed to be driven largely by CMV exposure. According to a later analysis, TCR association rates differed among HLA loci, with DRB1 alleles showing the most associated TCRs and HLA-C alleles showing the fewest. In vitro tests confirmed that three of the cytomegalovirus-associated TCR beta chains recognize cytomegalovirus antigens. Compared with the approximately 720-donor mean, donors in an Asian-associated ancestry cluster had fewer N-insertions in productive TCRs, according to a later genetic analysis. Most TCR sequences were observed very rarely across donors, whereas some public TCRs were present in many individuals. The 87-base-pair reads could not distinguish some IMGT-functional V segments, including TRBV6-2 and TRBV6-3, so those segments were excluded. In this cohort, only TCR beta chains were sequenced, and detectable features were limited by the absence of alpha or paired-chain data.

The clonotype originates from a male donor in good health and CMV-seropositive. The rearranged segments are TRBV5-6 and TRBJ2-3, and TRBD2 may be the D gene, going by 6 matching bases. Input material: PBMCs. In nucleotide form, the sequence is TGTGCCAGCAGCTTGTCCGGAGGGCCAGATACGCAGTATTTT. Its translation reads: CASSLSGGPDTQYF.